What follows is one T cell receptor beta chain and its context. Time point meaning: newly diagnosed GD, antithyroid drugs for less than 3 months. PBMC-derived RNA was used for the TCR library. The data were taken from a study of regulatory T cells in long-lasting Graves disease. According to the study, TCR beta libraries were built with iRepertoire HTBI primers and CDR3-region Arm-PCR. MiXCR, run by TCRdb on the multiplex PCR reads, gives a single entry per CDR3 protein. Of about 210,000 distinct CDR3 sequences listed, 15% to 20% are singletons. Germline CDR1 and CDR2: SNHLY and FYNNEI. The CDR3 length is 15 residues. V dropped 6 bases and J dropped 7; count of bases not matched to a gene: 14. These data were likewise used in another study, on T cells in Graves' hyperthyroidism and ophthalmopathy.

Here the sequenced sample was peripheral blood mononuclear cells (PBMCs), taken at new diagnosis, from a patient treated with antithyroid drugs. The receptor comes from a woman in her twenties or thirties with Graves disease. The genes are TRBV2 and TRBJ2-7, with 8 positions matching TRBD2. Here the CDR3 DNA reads TGTGCCAGCAGCCCCGGGGTAGCGGGGTCCAAGGAGCAGTACTTC. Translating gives CASSPGVAGSKEQYF.